This T cell receptor beta chain was recovered during a study of blood T cell repertoires in COVID-19 (dated by TCRdb to about 2020). Looking at the study overall: Samples from collaborators originated in the United States, Italy and Spain and spanned both the acute and convalescent phases of COVID-19. The material from the prospective study consisted of cDNA or gDNA derived from T cells, B-cell-depleted T cells, or PBMCs. Subjects who had been exposed to COVID-19, were actively infected with it, or had recovered from it provided the deeply sampled blood TCRbeta repertoires that made up the dataset. The repertoires were made available in a free public database intended to serve as a resource for research on the immune response to SARS-CoV-2. The samples were drawn from the first 160 participants of the ongoing ImmuneRACE study and from 950 to 1,500 subjects provided by 6 global collaborators. Sample metadata almost always included a de-identified subject ID, COVID-19 status, age in years and sex. Where HLA class I and class II types were available, the types were taken from metadata supplied by the sample provider, not from assay-based typing. The full study reports these points: Clinical and demographic metadata were provided uncurated, with the amount varying by source and participant.

One collaborating source in Seattle enrolled patients during active infection and followed them longitudinally through the course of disease. Collaborating institutions collected whole blood in K2EDTA tubes following their own protocols. For TCRbeta analysis, collaborator samples were shipped as frozen whole blood, as isolated PBMCs, or as DNA extracted from either sample type. A word on this clone: The antigen it recognizes is unknown. No qualities accompany the bases; no much larger clone lies one base away.

TCRbeta CDR3 regions were amplified from genomic DNA using the immunoSEQ Assay, a bias-controlled multiplex PCR. The authors' analysis ran thus. The number of nucleated cells in each sample was estimated by amplification of reference gene primers within the assay. Sequence reads were collapsed and filtered to measure the absolute abundance of every unique TCRbeta CDR3 rearrangement. For each sample, productive Simpson clonality was calculated as the square root of Simpson's diversity index across productive rearrangements. What TCRdb holds here is the immuneACCESS table cut down to in-frame rearrangements. Part of the clones is not present; checked against another copy, under half of the missing clones reflect an unresolved V gene, and the others are unexplained. V, J and clone size were drawn from that table, and D and trimming were deduced from the DNA. Across this sample there are about 410,000 clones, with over 75% seen only once. The ten largest clones represent less than 2% of the sample.

The CDR3 measures 15 amino acids from cysteine to phenylalanine. The CDR3 DNA has 45 bases and is translated from base 1. Clipping removes 2 bases from V and 7 bases from J, with 5 as the unmatched junction base count. Based on the germline V gene, the CDR1 and CDR2 sequences are MNHNS and SASEGT. The clonotype was recovered from a middle-aged woman with COVID-19, enrolled during active disease. Sample: peripheral blood. The chain joins TRBV6-1 to TRBJ1-5; 10 middle bases align to TRBD1. The sequenced DNA: TGTGCCAGCAGTGAAAGGGGACAGGGGATCCAGCCCCAGCATTTT. Its protein is CASSERGQGIQPQHF.